One and the same sample provided the 27 T cell receptor beta chains below, sequenced in a study of T cell repertoires in cytomegalovirus infection. TCRdb ran MiXCR on the reads and lists one entry per CDR3 protein. There are a few hundred thousand distinct CDR3 sequences in the sample; around a quarter occur only once, and about an eighth lies in the top ten. No antigens are known for them. Sequencing was performed on cultured PBMCs, taken from culture after CMV antigen stimulation. The receptors shown here come from a human donor in good health (CMV status not recorded). Some clones in this sample may be carry-over from other donors' samples.

This clonotype appeared many times. The rearrangement joins TRBV7-2 to TRBJ2-5, with TRBD2 matching over 9 bases. CDR1 is SGHTA, CDR2 FQGNSA, per germline. This CDR3 is built from 16 residues. V shed 5 bases and J 5 bases; nucleotides not matched to a gene: 12. CDR3 residues: CASSPVGSGRRETQYF. In DNA form, the CDR3 reads TGTGCCAGCAGCCCTGTGGGGAGCGGGAGGAGGGAGACCCAGTACTTC.

Many counts were recorded for this clonotype. V is TRBV7-9 and J is TRBJ2-1, with 7 positions matching TRBD2. Germline assignment: CDR1 SEHNR and CDR2 FQNEAQ (reference sequence). This CDR3 contains 17 residues. Trimming at V came to 1 base and at J to 5 bases, leaving 11 bases not matched to a gene. CDR3 sequence (DNA): TGTGCCAGCAGCTTAGGAGAGGGGAGCGGGAACGACAATGAGCAGTTCTTC. It encodes CASSLGEGSGNDNEQFF.

The chain has TRBV20-1 and TRBJ2-1; the D call may be TRBD1 or TRBD2 (6 bases each). V lost 3 bases to trimming and J lost 1 base, with 10 bases between them. The CDR3 has 14 amino acids. Germline V gene data show CDR1 as DFQATT and CDR2 as SNEGSKA (reference sequence). The CDR3 nucleotides are TGCAGTGCTAGGGAAGGGGGGTCCTACAATGAGCAGTTCTTC. Protein: CSAREGGSYNEQFF.

This clonotype has just a few counts. The V call is TRBV12-3 or TRBV12-4, the J call TRBJ2-4; D is unresolved. The CDR3 sequence is 15 residues long. Trimming left V 2 bases short and J 1 base short, with 9 bases between. The CDR3 reads CASSLLQEAKNIQYF. The CDR3 nucleotides read TGTGCCAGCAGTTTACTCCAGGAGGCCAAAAACATTCAGTACTTC.

The chain combines TRBV13 with TRBJ1-1, with D uncertain. This CDR3 is built from 11 residues. Germline V gives CDR1 PRHDT, CDR2 FYEKMQ (reference sequence). Trimming removed 5 bases at V and 7 bases at J, with 8 bases between. This chain's CDR3 is CASSNGVEAFF. The CDR3 bases are TGTGCCAGCAGCAACGGAGTTGAAGCTTTCTTT.

This clonotype occurred a few times. This chain connects TRBV4-1 to TRBJ2-7; 13 bases align to TRBD2. The J segment lost 2 bases and the V segment lost 4 bases, leaving 11 bases of the junction unmatched. The germline V gene encodes CDR1 MGHRA and CDR2 YSYEKL. The CDR3 loop spans 18 amino acids. As DNA, the CDR3 is TGCGCCAGCAGCCCAGGACTAGCGGGAGATCCTTGGCCCTACGAGCAGTACTTC. Its protein product is CASSPGLAGDPWPYEQYF.

This clonotype has just one count. This rearrangement joins TRBV5-1 to TRBJ2-3, with TRBD1 matching 10 bases. Germline CDR1 reads SGHRS; CDR2 reads YFSETQ. With 4 bases clipped from V and 5 bases from J, the junction kept 7 bases outside the gene matches. The CDR3 is made up of 15 amino acids. The CDR3 region has the DNA TGCGCCAGCAGCGGAGACAGGGGGCAGGGAGATACGCAGTATTTT. It yields the protein CASSGDRGQGDTQYF.

CDR3: CATSDLKGARGITGELFF. Written as DNA, the CDR3 is TGTGCCACCAGTGATTTGAAAGGAGCCCGGGGAATAACCGGGGAGCTGTTTTTT. The genes are TRBV24-1 and TRBJ2-2; D may be TRBD2 (5 bases). Germline values: CDR1 KGHDR, CDR2 SFDVKD. Trimming stripped 0 bases from V and 5 bases from J, with 18 bases between. This CDR3 region has 18 residues.

This clonotype occurred a few times. This chain joins TRBV25-1 and TRBJ1-2; D is undetermined. This CDR3 has 13 amino acids. The germline gives CDR1 MGHDK, CDR2 SYGVNS. V was clipped by 4 bases and J by 6 bases, with 12 bases between them. In DNA form, the CDR3 reads TGTGCCAGCAGTGCCGTCGGCATAGATGGCTACACCTTC. Amino acids: CASSAVGIDGYTF.

This clonotype was seen a few times. The V and J genes are TRBV15 and TRBJ2-1, with D unclear. Trimming left V 3 bases short and J 7 bases short, with 10 bases between. CDR3 length: 13 amino acids. Germline values: CDR1 LNHNV, CDR2 YYDKDF (reference sequence). The CDR3 nucleotides are TGTGCCACCAGCAGCCTGGCCGCGAATGAGCAGTTCTTC. This translates into CATSSLAANEQFF.

This clonotype was observed a handful of times. The chain is built from TRBV7-9 and TRBJ2-4, with 7 bases aligning to TRBD1. The germline V gene encodes CDR1 SEHNR and CDR2 FQNEAQ (reference sequence). The length of the CDR3 is 14 residues. Trimming removed 5 bases from V and 3 bases from J; junction bases left unmatched: 4. CDR3 sequence reads: CASSNRDSKNIQYF. The CDR3 coding sequence is TGTGCCAGCAGCAATCGGGACAGCAAAAACATTCAGTACTTC. Variable domain in full (rest from reference TRBV7-9 and TRBJ2-4): DTGVSQNPRHKITKRGQNVTFRCDPISEHNRLYWYRQTLGQGPEFLTYFQNEAQLEKSRLLSDRFSAERPKGSFSTLEIQRTEQGDSAMYLCASSNRDSKNIQYFGAGTRLSVL.

As for this clonotype: One end of the junction does not line up with germline, which may come from a read error. The rearrangement joins TRBV10-3 to TRBJ2-3; D not certain. The CDR3 totals 14 residues. CDR1 is ENHRY, CDR2 SYGVKD, per germline. The CDR3 here is CAISEGESRDTQYF. For the CDR3, the DNA is TGTGCCATCAGTGAGGGGGAAAGCAGAGATACGCAGTATTTT.

The chain couples TRBV29-1 to TRBJ2-1; no firm D call. V was shortened by 2 bases and J by 0 bases, with 8 bases between the two germline ends. Germline assignment: CDR1 SQVTM and CDR2 ANQGSEA. The CDR3 loop spans 14 amino acids. The CDR3 here is CSVERRRSYNEQFF. The CDR3 DNA reads as TGCAGCGTTGAAAGGCGGCGCTCCTACAATGAGCAGTTCTTC.

In its sample, this clonotype was seen a few times. V usage is TRBV4-2 and J usage is TRBJ2-2; no firm D call. The V and J ends lost 2 bases and 3 bases respectively, with 13 bases between them. The germline V gene encodes CDR1 LGHNA and CDR2 YNFKEQ. The CDR3 runs to 16 residues. CDR3 DNA sequence: TGTGCCAGCAGCCAATCTTTTGGCGGAGACACCGGGGAGCTGTTTTTT. Translated: CASSQSFGGDTGELFF.

This chain uses TRBV10-3 with TRBJ2-1; D could derive from TRBD1 or TRBD2 (5 bases each). V dropped 6 bases and J dropped 9 bases, with 18 bases sitting between them. Germline V gene sequence: CDR1 ENHRY, CDR2 SYGVKD. CDR3 length: 14 amino acids. The CDR3 region has the DNA TGTGCCATCAGACCGGGACCCGATTCGGGTGAGCAGTTCTTC. Its protein is CAIRPGPDSGEQFF.

This clonotype was recorded many times. The CDR3 loop reads CASSYDNEQFF. The CDR3 DNA reads TGTGCCAGCAGTTACGACAATGAGCAGTTCTTC. The chain links TRBV6-2 or TRBV6-3 to TRBJ2-1, with D unclear. Trimming cost V 2 bases and J 5 bases, with 1 base left between them. CDR3 length: 11 residues. Germline V gives CDR1 MNHEY, CDR2 SVGEGT.

This chain links TRBV20-1 with TRBJ2-2; unclear D gene. The germline V gene has CDR1 DFQATT and CDR2 SNEGSKA (reference sequence). The CDR3 extends over 13 amino acids. The V end was cut by 5 bases, the J end by 6 bases, with 13 bases between. CDR3 region: CSAFTGGAGELFF. CDR3 DNA: TGCAGTGCTTTCACCGGTGGAGCCGGGGAGCTGTTTTTT.

CDR3 sequence: CASTGQGFGNTIYF. The CDR3 DNA is TGTGCCAGCACGGGACAGGGATTCGGAAACACCATATATTTT. The gene calls are TRBV2 and TRBJ1-3, with 9 bases matching TRBD1. Trimming took 7 bases from V and 4 from J; bases not matched to a gene: 5. The CDR3 loop spans 14 amino acids. The germline CDR1 and CDR2 sequences are SNHLY and FYNNEI.

V and J are TRBV20-1 and TRBJ2-5, with D uncertain. This CDR3 region has 11 residues. Germline lookup yields CDR1 DFQATT and CDR2 SNEGSKA (reference sequence). With 6 bases removed from V and 4 bases from J, the gap between germline ends came to 9 bases. CDR3 sequence reads: CSARLVETQYF. The CDR3 DNA is TGCAGTGCCCGCCTGGTAGAGACCCAGTACTTC.

The chain couples TRBV4-3 to TRBJ2-5; 7 bases match TRBD2. The CDR3 runs 17 residues. V dropped 0 bases and J dropped 1; count of bases not matched to a gene: 8. Germline loops: CDR1 LGHNA, CDR2 YSLEER. The CDR3 DNA reads as TGCGCCAGCAGCCAAGATAGGGTAGCGGGCTTCCAAGAGACCCAGTACTTC. Protein product: CASSQDRVAGFQETQYF.

This chain connects TRBV7-2 to TRBJ1-4; no reliable D call. CDR1 is SGHTA, CDR2 FQGNSA, per germline. The germline V and J ends were trimmed by 1 base and 0 bases, with 9 bases remaining between them. The CDR3 spans 16 residues. CDR3 residues: CASSLGGRTTNEKLFF. The DNA of the CDR3 is TGTGCCAGCAGCTTAGGCGGCCGTACAACTAATGAAAAACTGTTTTTT.

This clonotype has more than one count but fewer than ten. The rearrangement links TRBV7-2 to TRBJ2-1; 7 nucleotides agree with TRBD1. Germline V gene data show CDR1 as SGHTA and CDR2 as FQGNSA. J lost 2 bases, V lost 5 bases, and 9 bases had no gene match. The CDR3 covers 16 residues. DNA of the CDR3: TGTGCCAGCAGCATACAGGGGAGCGGCACCTACAATGAGCAGTTCTTC. Translated, it gives CASSIQGSGTYNEQFF. Complete variable domain (other parts from reference TRBV7-2 and TRBJ2-1): GAGVSQSPSNKVTEKGKDVELRCDPISGHTALYWYRQSLGQGLEFLIYFQGNSAPDKSGLPSDRFSAERTGGSVSTLTIQRTQQEDSAVYLCASSIQGSGTYNEQFFGPGTRLTVL.

The chain couples TRBV10-3 to TRBJ2-1; D is unclear. CDR3 size: 12 residues. Trimming removed 2 bases at V and 8 bases at J, with 7 bases between. Germline assignment: CDR1 ENHRY and CDR2 SYGVKD. Here the CDR3 DNA reads TGTGCCATCAGTGAGACAGTAGATGAGCAGTTCTTC. Amino acid sequence: CAISETVDEQFF.

This sequence joins TRBV11-2 and TRBJ2-2; TRBD1 is a possible D gene (5 bases). The CDR3 totals 15 residues. Trimming cost V 5 bases and J 5 bases, with 15 bases left between them. Germline loops: CDR1 SGHAT, CDR2 FQNNGV. The CDR3 nucleotides read TGTGCCAGCAGCCCCAGGGATCATAGGACCGGGGAGCTGTTTTTT. Its protein product is CASSPRDHRTGELFF.

The chain carries TRBV19 and TRBJ2-3; maybe TRBD1 (5 bases). Germline V gives CDR1 LNHDA, CDR2 SQIVND (reference sequence). This CDR3 has 15 residues. The V end was cut by 3 bases, the J end by 4 bases, with 14 bases between. The CDR3 region is CASSMGPGQADTQYF. The CDR3, as DNA: TGTGCCAGTAGTATGGGGCCCGGGCAGGCAGATACGCAGTATTTT.

The chain couples TRBV12-3 or TRBV12-4 to TRBJ2-2; D might be TRBD2 (5 bases). V lost 4 bases and J 7 bases, leaving 16 bases between the germline ends. The CDR3 runs to 15 residues. CDR3 sequence: CASSSYGGGSGELFF. CDR3 coding DNA: TGTGCCAGCAGTTCCTATGGAGGAGGAAGCGGGGAGCTGTTTTTT.

The chain is built from TRBV20-1 and TRBJ1-4, with a tentative D call TRBD1 (5 bases). V was cut by 6 bases and J by 6 bases, with 8 bases left in between. Germline V gives CDR1 DFQATT, CDR2 SNEGSKA (reference sequence). CDR3 size: 11 residues. Written as DNA, the CDR3 is TGCAGTGCGTCGGGGGATGAAAAACTGTTTTTT. The encoded protein is CSASGDEKLFF.